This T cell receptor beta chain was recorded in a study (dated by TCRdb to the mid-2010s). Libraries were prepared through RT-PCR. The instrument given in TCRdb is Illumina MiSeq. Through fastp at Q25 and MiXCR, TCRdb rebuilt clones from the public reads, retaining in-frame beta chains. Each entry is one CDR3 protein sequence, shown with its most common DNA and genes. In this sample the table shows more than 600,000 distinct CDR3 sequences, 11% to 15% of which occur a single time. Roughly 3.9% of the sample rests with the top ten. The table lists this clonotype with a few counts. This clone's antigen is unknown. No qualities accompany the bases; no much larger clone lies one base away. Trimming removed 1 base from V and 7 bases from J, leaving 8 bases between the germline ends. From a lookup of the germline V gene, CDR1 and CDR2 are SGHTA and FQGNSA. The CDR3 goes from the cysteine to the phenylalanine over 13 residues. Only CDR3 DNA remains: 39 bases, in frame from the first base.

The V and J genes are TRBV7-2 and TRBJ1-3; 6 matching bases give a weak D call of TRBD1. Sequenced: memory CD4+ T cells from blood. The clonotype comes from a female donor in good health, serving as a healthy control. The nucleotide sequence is TGTGCCAGCAGCTTAGATACAGGGAACACCATATATTTT. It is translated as CASSLDTGNTIYF.